A single sample gave rise to the 7 T cell receptor beta chains below, sequenced in a study of T cells in Graves' hyperthyroidism and ophthalmopathy (dated by TCRdb to about 2019). The library was generated by multiplex PCR. The sequencer listed for this sample is Illumina HiSeq 2000. The TCR beta CDR3 regions were amplified from the RNA transcripts. A first-round RT-PCR of the TCR CDR3 used the HTBI primer set with the Qiagen OneStep RT-PCR kit. Using fastp at Q25 and MiXCR, TCRdb reprocessed the public reads and kept productive beta chains. Duplicate CDR3 protein sequences are folded into a single record with the most common DNA and genes. This sample gives around 390,000 distinct CDR3 sequences in total; 14% of them show up just once. About 19% of the sample comes from the top ten. Input material: blood. These TCRs come from a woman under 40 with Graves' ophthalmopathy.

This clonotype was picked up a small number of times. V and J are TRBV4-1 and TRBJ2-7; no firm D call. Germline V CDR1 and CDR2: MGHRA, YSYEKL. CDR3 length: 15 residues. V was trimmed by 1 base and J by 1 base, leaving 11 bases between them. The CDR3 here is CASSQGRTGSYEQYF. CDR3 DNA sequence: TGCGCCAGCAGCCAAGGCAGGACGGGTTCCTACGAGCAGTACTTC.

This clonotype has at least ten counts. The chain combines TRBV2 with TRBJ2-1; D may be TRBD1 (6 bases). The CDR3 is made up of 13 amino acids. V lost 10 bases and J 9 bases, leaving 19 bases between the germline ends. CDR1 is SNHLY, CDR2 FYNNEI, per germline. CDR3 DNA sequence: TGTGCCACCCCAGACCCACAGGGCGGTGAGCAGTTCTTC. It yields the protein CATPDPQGGEQFF.

The chain recombines TRBV5-8 with TRBJ2-2; TRBD1 agrees at 8 bases. The germline gives CDR1 SGHTS, CDR2 YDEGEE. The CDR3 runs 15 residues. The J segment lost 4 bases and the V segment lost 5 bases, leaving 7 bases of the junction unmatched. This chain's CDR3 is CASRSGQGRTGELFF. The CDR3 DNA reads TGTGCCAGCAGATCTGGACAGGGACGCACCGGGGAGCTGTTTTTT.

This clonotype was seen repeatedly, ten times or more. The gene calls are TRBV20-1 and TRBJ2-1, with D perhaps matching TRBD1 or TRBD2 (5 bases each). Germline V gives CDR1 DFQATT, CDR2 SNEGSKA (reference sequence). The CDR3 consists of 13 residues. V was trimmed by 0 bases and J by 6 bases, leaving 9 bases between them. CDR3 in DNA: TGCAGTGCTAGAGAAGGGGCGGGCAATGAGCAGTTCTTC. Its protein is CSAREGAGNEQFF.

This clonotype was recorded at least ten times. The chain employs TRBV11-3 and TRBJ1-2; D is possibly TRBD1 (6 bases). Trimming left V 4 bases short and J 5 bases short, with 20 bases between. The CDR3 has 16 amino acids. Germline loops: CDR1 SGHNT, CDR2 YENEEA. The CDR3 here is CASSSHLGGRRYGYTF. CDR3 sequence (DNA): TGTGCCAGCAGCTCCCACCTAGGGGGACGACGGTATGGCTACACCTTC.

Details on this clonotype: This may come from a read error, since a much larger clone is one base off. This CDR3 is CASSPNAGSYEQCF. The CDR3 nucleotides are TGTGCCAGCAGTCCCAACGCAGGGTCCTACGAGCAGTGCTTC. The gene calls are TRBV12-3 or TRBV12-4 and TRBJ2-7; tentatively, D is TRBD1 (5 bases). The CDR3 covers 14 residues.

This clonotype came up many times. The CDR3 sequence: CSARDVLAGYTQYF. DNA of the CDR3: TGCAGTGCTAGAGACGTGCTAGCGGGCTATACGCAGTATTTT. The chain has TRBV20-1 and TRBJ2-3; 8 positions agree with TRBD2. CDR1 is DFQATT and CDR2 is SNEGSKA in the germline V gene (reference sequence). This CDR3 has 14 residues. With 0 bases clipped from V and 7 bases from J, the junction kept 6 bases outside the gene matches.